The clone carrying this T cell receptor (beta chain) turned up a few times. No antigen is known for it. The record originates from a study of radiotherapy plus CTLA-4 blockade in lung cancer. About the research overall: 15% to 20% of patients responded objectively, and around 32% achieved disease control.

Libraries were prepared by immunoSEQ multiplex PCR; TCRdb keeps only in-frame clonotypes and omits some of them. The sample includes nearly 110,000 clones, about 84% seen only once; the top ten take under 3%. The germline V gene encodes CDR1 SGHAT and CDR2 FQNNGV. There are 13 residues in the CDR3. Trimming cost V 5 bases and J 2 bases, with 9 bases left between them. Those patients who had chemo-refractory metastatic non-small-cell lung cancer were given focal radiation along with CTLA-4 blockade through ipilimumab. Study-level findings and limits: Some TCR clones had been derived from tumors. These clones expanded in peripheral blood after radiotherapy plus ipilimumab. Reported findings show early blood T cell clone dynamics, with interferon-beta, best predicted response.

This chain connects TRBV11-2 to TRBJ1-1; no clear D. Sequenced here: peripheral blood, sampled from a patient treated with radiotherapy plus ipilimumab. This clonotype was obtained from a human donor with non-small cell lung cancer that progressed on radiotherapy plus ipilimumab. Some clones in this sample may be carry-over from other donors' samples. The CDR3 sequence is CASSVDGNTEAFF. The CDR3, as DNA: TGTGCCAGCAGCGTGGACGGCAACACTGAAGCTTTCTTT.